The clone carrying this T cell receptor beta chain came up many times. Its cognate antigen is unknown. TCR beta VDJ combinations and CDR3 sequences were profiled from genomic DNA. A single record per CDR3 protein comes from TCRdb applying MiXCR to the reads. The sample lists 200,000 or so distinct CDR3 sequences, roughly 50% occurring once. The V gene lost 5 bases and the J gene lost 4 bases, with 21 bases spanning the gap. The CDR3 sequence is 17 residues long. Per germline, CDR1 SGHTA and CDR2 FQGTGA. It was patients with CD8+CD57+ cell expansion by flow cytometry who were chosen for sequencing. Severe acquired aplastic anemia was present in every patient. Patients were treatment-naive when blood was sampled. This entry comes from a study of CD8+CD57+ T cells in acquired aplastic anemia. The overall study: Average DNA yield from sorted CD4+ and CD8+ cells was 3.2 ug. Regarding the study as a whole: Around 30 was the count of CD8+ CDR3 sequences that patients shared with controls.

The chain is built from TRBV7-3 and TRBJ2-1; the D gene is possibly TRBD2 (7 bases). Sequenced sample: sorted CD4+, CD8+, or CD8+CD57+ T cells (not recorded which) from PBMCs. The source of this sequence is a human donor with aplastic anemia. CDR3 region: CASSLSRGEGEYNEQFF. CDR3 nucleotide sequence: TGTGCCAGCAGCCTGTCACGAGGGGAGGGGGAATACAATGAGCAGTTCTTC. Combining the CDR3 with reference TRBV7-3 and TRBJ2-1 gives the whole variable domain GAGVSQTPSNKVTEKGKYVELRCDPISGHTALYWYRQSLGQGPEFLIYFQGTGAADDSGLPNDRFFAVRPEGSVSTLKIQRTERGDSAVYLCASSLSRGEGEYNEQFFGPGTRLTVL.